These 3 T cell receptor beta chains originate from one sample sequenced in a study of CD8 T cells in ankylosing spondylitis. These receptors' targets are unknown. TCRdb analysed the 5' RACE reads with MiXCR anew, one entry per CDR3 protein. The profile covers 650,000 to 800,000 distinct CDR3 sequences, with 15% to 20% appearing a single time and 15% to 20% taken by the ten largest. Overall study results and limits: Ankylosing spondylitis blood seemed to carry a telltale TCR beta motif made of under 10 highly homologous variants.

Input material: blood, either unsorted or a sorted T cell fraction (not recorded which). These receptors came from a male donor with ankylosing spondylitis.

This clonotype has more than one count but fewer than ten. This chain uses TRBV3-1 with TRBJ2-1; 8 nucleotides agree with TRBD2. With 0 bases clipped from V and 7 bases from J, the junction kept 5 bases outside the gene matches. Germline loops: CDR1 LGHDT, CDR2 YNNKEL (reference sequence). The CDR3 contains 15 residues. CDR3 protein: CASSQDGGAGNEQFF. In nucleotides, the CDR3 is TGTGCCAGCAGCCAAGACGGGGGGGCCGGGAATGAGCAGTTCTTC.

The rearrangement joins TRBV12-3 or TRBV12-4 to TRBJ1-3, with a tentative D call TRBD1 (6 bases). The CDR3 consists of 17 residues. Trimming removed 1 base at V and 0 bases at J, with 13 bases between. The CDR3 loop is CASSLGGGGISGNTIYF. CDR3 in DNA: TGTGCCAGCAGTTTAGGGGGGGGCGGAATCTCTGGAAACACCATATATTTT.

This clonotype was counted a few times. The V and J genes are TRBV29-1 and TRBJ2-1; TRBD2 agrees at 7 bases. V shed 3 bases, J shed 3 bases, and the junction held 5 bases outside the gene matches. The CDR3 length is 14 residues. Germline assignment: CDR1 SQVTM and CDR2 ANQGSEA. The CDR3 spells CSVDRLAVYNEQFF. CDR3 nucleotide sequence: TGCAGCGTTGATCGTCTAGCGGTCTACAATGAGCAGTTCTTC.